This TCR beta chain was captured by sequencing in a study of cytomegalovirus exposure and HLA in healthy donors. Concerning this clone itself: Its antigen is undetermined.

Study outcomes and limitations: TCR sequences were mostly rare, though some public TCRs occurred in many donors. Investigators reported more than 150 TCR beta chains as tied to cytomegalovirus.

PCR was performed using 60 Vbeta and 13 Jbeta primers. Assay used: immunoSEQ multiplex PCR; TCRdb lists only in-frame clones, some missing. The sample comprises about 98,000 clones, roughly 70% of which are singletons, and less than 2.5% rests with the top ten. The sequenced material came from PBMCs. The TCR was taken from a man in his forties or fifties in good health and CMV-seronegative.

CDR3 protein: CASRDRGSGNTIYF. As DNA, the CDR3 is TGTGCCAGCAGAGACAGGGGGTCTGGAAACACCATATATTTT. The J gene is TRBJ1-3, the V gene TRBV11-2, with TRBD1 matching 9 bases. Germline assignment: CDR1 SGHAT and CDR2 FQNNGV. The CDR3 is made up of 14 amino acids. J was trimmed by 1 base and V by 6 bases; bases with no gene match: 1.